These T cell receptor beta chains were read from a single sample in a study of CD8+ T cells in alopecia areata. Assay used: immunoSEQ multiplex PCR; TCRdb lists only in-frame clones, some missing. The repertoire includes roughly 13,000 clones, 58% of them detected once, and under 5% sits in the top ten. Sequenced material: CD4+ Tregs sorted from blood. These receptors were collected from a human donor with alopecia areata. The CDR3 runs from the conserved cysteine through the conserved F or W. The D gene is left open where the match is weak. The size of a clone is reported for some rows only, either as once, few or many, or as a class for expanded clones.

clone_size j_call v_call d_call cdr3_nt cdr3_aa
. TRBJ2-3 TRBV6-1 . TGTGCCAGCAGTCCCCTAGTTGGTACGCAGTATTTT CASSPLVGTQYF
few TRBJ2-2 TRBV2 TRBD1 TGTGCCAGCAGTCCGGGACAGGGGAAAGGCACCGGGGAGCTGTTTTTT CASSPGQGKGTGELFF
few TRBJ2-3 TRBV4-1 . TGCGCCAGCAGCCAAGATCGGCAAGGCACAGATACGCAGTATTTT CASSQDRQGTDTQYF
few TRBJ2-1 TRBV19 TRBD2 TGTGCCAGTAGTAAAAGCGGGAGGAACAATGAGCAGTTCTTC CASSKSGRNNEQFF
. TRBJ2-5 TRBV7-3 . TGTGCCAGCAGCAGGCAGGTACAAGAGACCCAGTACTTC CASSRQVQETQYF
few TRBJ2-3 TRBV29-1 TRBD2 TGCAGCGTGAAAACCGGGACTAGGTCAGATACGCAGTATTTT CSVKTGTRSDTQYF
. TRBJ2-1 TRBV6-6 TRBD2 TGTGCCAGCAGTCGGGGACTAGCGGGGAACTACAATGAGCAGTTCTTC CASSRGLAGNYNEQFF
few TRBJ2-7 TRBV7-3 . TGTGCCAGCAGCTTAGACAGATCCTACGAGCAGTACTTC CASSLDRSYEQYF
. TRBJ1-2 TRBV29-1 . TGCAGCGTTGCCCTCCAGGGGACGGGCAACTATGGCTACACCTTC CSVALQGTGNYGYTF
. TRBJ1-2 TRBV5-1 TRBD1 TGCGCCAGCAGCGGCGGACAGGGGTTAAACTATGGCTACACCTTC CASSGGQGLNYGYTF
few TRBJ2-2 TRBV19 . TGTGCCAGTAGTATTACATCCGGGGAGCTGTTTTTT CASSITSGELFF
. TRBJ1-4 TRBV15 . TGTGCCACCAGCAGAGATGGGGCAGGGGCTAATGAAAAACTGTTTTTT CATSRDGAGANEKLFF
few TRBJ2-7 TRBV27 . TGTGCCAGCAGTAGGACGAGGACCTCCTACGAGCAGTACTTC CASSRTRTSYEQYF
. TRBJ1-1 TRBV30 TRBD1 TGTGCCGGGAGGGACAGGCGCGACACTGAAGCTTTCTTT CAGRDRRDTEAFF
. TRBJ2-7 TRBV20-1 . TGCAGTGCCAGGGACTTCTACGAGCAGTACTTC CSARDFYEQYF
few TRBJ2-6 TRBV19 . TGTGCCAGTAGTACAGGAGACAGAGTAACTGGGGCCAACGTCCTGACTTTC CASSTGDRVTGANVLTF
few TRBJ2-1 TRBV5-1 TRBD2 TGCGCCAGCAGCCCTACACTAGCGAGCTCCTACAATGAGCAGTTCTTC CASSPTLASSYNEQFF
few TRBJ2-1 TRBV5-1 TRBD2 TGCGCCAGCAGCCCACGACTAGCGGAAGATGAGCAGTTCTTC CASSPRLAEDEQFF
medium-sized TRBJ2-2 TRBV2 . TGTGCCAGCAGTAGCTTGCCCCTGAACACCGGGGAGCTGTTTTTT CASSSLPLNTGELFF
. TRBJ1-2 TRBV6-5 TRBD1 TGTGCCAGCAGTGTGGGACAGGGGGGGAACTATGGCTACACCTTC CASSVGQGGNYGYTF
. TRBJ2-3 TRBV4-1 TRBD2 TGCGCCAGCAGCCCTAGCGGGATCCCAGATACGCAGTATTTT CASSPSGIPDTQYF
. TRBJ2-2 TRBV15 . TGTGCCACCAGCTTAAGGGCAGGGCCCGGGGAGCTGTTTTTT CATSLRAGPGELFF